The 28 T cell receptor beta chains below all came from one sample that was sequenced in a study of cytomegalovirus exposure and HLA in healthy donors. PCR involved 60 Vbeta and 13 Jbeta primers. Sequencing was performed with immunoSEQ multiplex PCR; in TCRdb, only in-frame clones are kept and a portion is missing. The sample holds 100,000 to 120,000 clones, around 78% seen once. The sequencing sample was made of PBMCs. The receptor set was obtained from a male donor in good health and CMV-seronegative.

CDR3 protein: CASSIDGEEDSNQPQHF. In nucleotides, the CDR3 is TGTGCCAGTAGTATAGACGGAGAGGAAGATAGCAATCAGCCCCAGCATTTT. The chain carries TRBV19 and TRBJ1-5, with unresolved D. This CDR3 region has 17 residues. Germline lookup yields CDR1 LNHDA and CDR2 SQIVND (reference sequence). The V gene lost 0 bases and the J gene lost 0 bases, with 12 bases spanning the gap. The entire variable domain, with the rest obtained from reference TRBV19 and TRBJ1-5, is as follows: DGGITQSPKYLFRKEGQNVTLSCEQNLNHDAMYWYRQDPGQGLRLIYYSQIVNDFQKGDIAEGYSVSREKKESFPLTVTSAQKNPTAFYLCASSIDGEEDSNQPQHFGDGTRLSIL.

The chain joins TRBV5-8 to TRBJ2-2; D not certain. This CDR3 comprises 14 residues. From germline, CDR1 is SGHTS and CDR2 YDEGEE. Trimming stripped 0 bases from V and 3 bases from J, with 6 bases between. As DNA, the CDR3 is TGTGCCAGCAGCTTGGACAGCTACACCGGGGAGCTGTTTTTT. It translates to CASSLDSYTGELFF.

This chain links TRBV10-1 with TRBJ2-2; no firm D call. The CDR3 has 13 amino acids. Per the germline V gene, CDR1 is WNHNN and CDR2 is SYGVQD (reference sequence). Trimming pared 4 bases from V and 4 bases from J, leaving 7 bases between. In nucleotides, the CDR3 is TGCGCCAGCAGTGCCCGTCTCACCGGGGAGCTGTTTTTT. Protein product: CASSARLTGELFF.

CDR3 sequence: CASNAGSSYEQYF. Written as DNA, the CDR3 is TGCGCCAGCAATGCGGGGAGTTCCTACGAGCAGTACTTC. V and J are TRBV5-1 and TRBJ2-7; tentatively, D is TRBD2 (6 bases). Germline V gene data show CDR1 as SGHRS and CDR2 as YFSETQ. The CDR3 extends over 13 amino acids. V gave up 6 bases and J gave up 1 base, with 11 bases separating them.

The V call is TRBV29-1, the J call TRBJ1-5; D not resolved. The CDR3 is 13 amino acids. The germline CDR1 and CDR2 sequences are SQVTM and ANQGSEA. The ends were cut back, 0 bases at V and 6 bases at J, with 9 bases in the middle. The CDR3 nucleotides are TGCAGCGTTGAAGACAGGTTGGGTCAGCCCCAGCATTTT. This translates into CSVEDRLGQPQHF.

CDR3 residues: CASSFERRRSQYF. CDR3 DNA: TGTGCCAGCAGCTTCGAGCGGAGGCGGTCGCAGTACTTC. V and J are TRBV7-2 and TRBJ2-7; tentative D call: TRBD2 (5 bases). The germline V gene encodes CDR1 SGHTA and CDR2 FQGNSA. The CDR3 has 13 amino acids. The ends were cut back, 3 bases at V and 9 bases at J, with 15 bases in the middle.

The rearrangement uses TRBV27 and TRBJ2-7; possible D gene TRBD1, 6 bases. The CDR3 length is 17 residues. Germline V gives CDR1 MNHEY, CDR2 SMNVEV (reference sequence). V lost 2 bases and J lost 3, with 20 bases in between. The CDR3 loop is CASSLVAPRTAFYEQYF. CDR3 coding DNA: TGTGCCAGCAGTTTAGTAGCCCCGAGGACAGCGTTCTACGAGCAGTACTTC.

The V and J genes are TRBV9 and TRBJ2-1; the D gene is possibly TRBD2 (6 bases). This CDR3 is built from 15 residues. Germline CDR1 is SGDLS and CDR2 is YYNGEE. Trimming stripped 2 bases from V and 13 bases from J, with 22 bases between. The CDR3 DNA follows: TGTGCCAGCAGCGTGGGCGAAAGGAGGGTAGGGACCCAGTTCTTC. This encodes CASSVGERRVGTQFF.

This rearrangement joins TRBV7-2 to TRBJ2-1, with a possible D match to TRBD2 (7 bases). Germline lookup yields CDR1 SGHTA and CDR2 FQGNSA. This CDR3 comprises 16 residues. The ends were cut back, 2 bases at V and 8 bases at J, with 19 bases in the middle. In DNA form, the CDR3 reads TGTGCCAGCAGCTTACTTTTTGTTCGGGGGGCCCATGAGCAGTTCTTC. Translation: CASSLLFVRGAHEQFF.

The chain has TRBV5-1 and TRBJ2-2, with TRBD2 identical over 8 bases. V shed 3 bases, J shed 1 base, and the junction held 14 bases outside the gene matches. Germline lookup yields CDR1 SGHRS and CDR2 YFSETQ. The CDR3 is 19 residues long. The CDR3 loop reads CASSWWERGIEMNTGELFF. The CDR3 coding sequence is TGCGCCAGCAGCTGGTGGGAGCGGGGGATCGAAATGAACACCGGGGAGCTGTTTTTT.

The chain recombines TRBV18 with TRBJ2-5; 7 nucleotides match TRBD1. Germline V gene lookup returns CDR1 KGHSH and CDR2 LQKENI. The ends lost 1 base at V and 2 bases at J; junction bases unmatched: 4. The CDR3 runs 15 residues. This CDR3 reads CASSPRGQIQETQYF. CDR3 DNA: TGTGCCAGCTCACCACGGGGACAGATACAAGAGACCCAGTACTTC.

This clone has only a few counts. This chain joins TRBV10-2 and TRBJ2-7; TRBD2 matches 7 bases. After removal of 0 bases from V and 1 base from J, the junction contained 3 bases not matched to a gene. CDR3 length: 15 residues. CDR1 and CDR2 (germline): WSHSY, SAAADI. CDR3 sequence reads: CASSESRTRSYEQYF. In DNA form, the CDR3 reads TGCGCCAGCAGTGAGTCACGGACTAGATCCTACGAGCAGTACTTC.

This chain uses TRBV27 with TRBJ1-5; D is unclear. The V gene's germline CDR1 is MNHEY and CDR2 SMNVEV (reference sequence). The CDR3 consists of 13 residues. Trimming left V 6 bases short and J 3 bases short, with 9 bases between. The CDR3 DNA reads as TGTGCCAGCAGCGTAAATTTCAATCAGCCCCAGCATTTT. It encodes CASSVNFNQPQHF.

The chain joins TRBV10-1 to TRBJ2-7; 7 positions match TRBD2. V dropped 0 bases and J dropped 7; count of bases not matched to a gene: 12. This CDR3 comprises 16 residues. Germline V lookup: CDR1 WNHNN, CDR2 SYGVQD (reference sequence). For the CDR3, the DNA is TGCGCCAGCAGTGAGTCGAGTGGGAGGGCGAGTATGGAGCAGTACTTC. This translates into CASSESSGRASMEQYF.

The chain has TRBV6-1 and TRBJ1-2; 10 positions agree with TRBD1. The junction had 13 bases not matched to a gene; V was cut back by 2 bases and J by 7 bases. Germline V lookup: CDR1 MNHNS, CDR2 SASEGT. CDR3 length equals 17 residues. The CDR3 here is CASSERIRDRGKGGYTF. CDR3 coding DNA: TGTGCCAGCAGTGAAAGGATCAGGGACAGGGGAAAGGGTGGCTACACCTTC.

The J gene is TRBJ1-4, the V gene TRBV18; 7 nucleotides line up with TRBD1. The CDR3 length is 15 residues. CDR1 is KGHSH and CDR2 is LQKENI in the germline V gene. The trim removed 0 bases at V and 7 bases at J, leaving 5 bases unmatched. The CDR3 region has the DNA TGTGCCAGCTCACCACCACTAGACAGGGTTGAAAAACTGTTTTTT. As protein: CASSPPLDRVEKLFF. Drawing the rest from reference TRBV18 and TRBJ1-4, the complete variable domain is NAGVMQNPRHLVRRRGQEARLRCSPMKGHSHVYWYRQLPEEGLKFMVYLQKENIIDESGMPKERFSAEFPKEGPSILRIQQVVRGDSAAYFCASSPPLDRVEKLFFGSGTQLSVL.

The chain has TRBV7-2 and TRBJ1-1; unclear D gene. The CDR3 runs to 13 residues. V was trimmed by 4 bases and J by 3 bases, leaving 9 bases between them. Germline assignment: CDR1 SGHTA and CDR2 FQGNSA. CDR3 bases: TGTGCCAGCAGCTCGGGGAGTTACACTGAAGCTTTCTTT. Amino acid sequence: CASSSGSYTEAFF.

The chain links TRBV7-9 to TRBJ2-2; no firm D call. The length of the CDR3 is 13 residues. CDR1 and CDR2 (germline): SEHNR, FQNEAQ (reference sequence). Trimming took 3 bases from V and 4 from J, leaving 6 bases between them. This chain's CDR3 is CASSFGGTGELFF. In nucleotides, the CDR3 is TGTGCCAGCAGCTTCGGCGGCACCGGGGAGCTGTTTTTT.

The rearrangement links TRBV29-1 to TRBJ2-5; 9 bases fit TRBD1. The DNA end lines up better with TRBJ2-7; the J call may be wrong. CDR3 size: 12 residues. Germline V lookup: CDR1 SQVTM, CDR2 ANQGSEA. In DNA, the CDR3 is TGCAGCGGGGGACAGGGCTCCTACGAGCAGTACTTC. This encodes CSGGQGSYEQYF.

The rearrangement links TRBV6-5 to TRBJ2-1; maybe TRBD2 (5 bases). The ends were cut back, 0 bases at V and 12 bases at J, with 15 bases in the middle. Germline CDR1 MNHEY, CDR2 SVGAGI. The CDR3 consists of 14 residues. The CDR3 spells CASSYSMAAGGQFF. In DNA form, the CDR3 reads TGTGCCAGCAGTTACTCGATGGCAGCCGGAGGGCAGTTCTTC.

In nucleotides, the CDR3 is TGTGCCAGCAGCCCTCAGGGTTGGGAGACCCAGTACTTC. This sequence encodes CASSPQGWETQYF. The chain is built from TRBV5-4 and TRBJ2-5, with a possible D match to TRBD1 (5 bases). The CDR3 runs to 13 residues. The germline gives CDR1 SGHNT, CDR2 YYREEE (reference sequence). Trimming shortened V by 4 bases and J by 5 bases, and 12 bases separated the two germline ends. The entire variable domain, with the rest obtained from reference TRBV5-4 and TRBJ2-5, is as follows: ETGVTQSPTHLIKTRGQQVTLRCSSQSGHNTVSWYQQALGQGPQFIFQYYREEENGRGNFPPRFSGLQFPNYSSELNVNALELDDSALYLCASSPQGWETQYFGPGTRLLVL.

The chain links TRBV7-3 to TRBJ2-5; D is perhaps TRBD1 (6 bases). The CDR3 totals 13 residues. In germline, CDR1 is SGHTA, CDR2 FQGTGA. Trimming took off 5 bases at V and 0 bases at J, with 7 bases between the two ends. CDR3 DNA: TGTGCCAGCAGCCAGGGGAACCAAGAGACCCAGTACTTC. Translated, it gives CASSQGNQETQYF.

This chain connects TRBV5-4 to TRBJ2-3, with TRBD2 matching over 14 bases. With V trimmed by 2 bases and J by 5 bases, 4 bases remained unmatched. CDR3 length equals 16 residues. CDR1 SGHNT and CDR2 YYREEE come from the germline V gene (reference sequence). CDR3 region: CASSFKTSGGGDTQYF. In DNA, the CDR3 is TGTGCCAGCAGCTTTAAGACTAGCGGGGGGGGAGATACGCAGTATTTT. Looking up the rest from reference TRBV5-4 and TRBJ2-3 gives the full variable domain: ETGVTQSPTHLIKTRGQQVTLRCSSQSGHNTVSWYQQALGQGPQFIFQYYREEENGRGNFPPRFSGLQFPNYSSELNVNALELDDSALYLCASSFKTSGGGDTQYFGPGTRLTVL.

The chain recombines TRBV2 with TRBJ2-5; D remains ambiguous. CDR1 and CDR2 (germline): SNHLY, FYNNEI. The CDR3 covers 11 residues. V was pared by 1 base and J by 7 bases, with 4 bases between. CDR3 loop: CASSEELTQYF. The CDR3 bases are TGTGCCAGCAGTGAAGAACTGACCCAGTACTTC.

The chain carries TRBV7-2 and TRBJ1-1; 10 bases map to TRBD1. Germline CDR1 reads SGHTA; CDR2 reads FQGNSA. This CDR3 is built from 17 residues. The V segment lost 1 base and the J segment 4 bases; nucleotides outside the gene matches: 9. The CDR3 region has the DNA TGTGCCAGCAGCTTAGTCGGACAGGGGGAGAGAGGCACTGAAGCTTTCTTT. Translated, it gives CASSLVGQGERGTEAFF.

Only one count was recorded for this clone. CDR3 residues: CASSLKVGTSGRAYEQYF. The CDR3, as DNA: TGTGCCAGCAGCTTAAAGGTTGGCACTAGCGGGAGGGCCTACGAGCAGTACTTC. The chain links TRBV11-2 to TRBJ2-7; 13 bases align to TRBD2. CDR1 and CDR2 (germline): SGHAT, FQNNGV. The V segment lost 2 bases and the J segment 2 bases; nucleotides outside the gene matches: 9. This CDR3 is 18 amino acids long.

This chain uses TRBV6-1 with TRBJ2-5; the D gene is possibly TRBD1 (5 bases). The J call may be in error: the DNA end matches TRBJ2-7 better. The CDR3 loop spans 15 amino acids. Germline V gene lookup returns CDR1 MNHNS and CDR2 SASEGT. This CDR3 reads CASRTRATISYEQYF. The CDR3 nucleotides read TGTGCCAGCAGGACCAGGGCTACTATCTCCTACGAGCAGTACTTC.

V usage is TRBV14 and J usage is TRBJ2-3, with TRBD1 matching over 7 bases. The CDR3 has 16 residues. Germline V lookup: CDR1 SGHDN, CDR2 FVKESK. V lost 4 bases to trimming and J lost 3 bases; unmatched junction nucleotides: 10. The CDR3 sequence: CASSPTGTRRTDTQYF. The CDR3 DNA reads as TGTGCCAGCAGCCCGACAGGGACGAGACGAACAGATACGCAGTATTTT.